The rows below give T cell receptor beta chains drawn from one sample of a study of blood T cell repertoires in COVID-19. The data were produced by immunoSEQ multiplex PCR, yet TCRdb's version contains in-frame clones alone and is incomplete. The repertoire holds about 250,000 clones, with 85% as singletons. The specimen sequenced was PBMCs or T cells enriched from blood (not recorded which). These receptors originate from a woman in her forties or fifties with acute COVID-19. Both conserved end residues are part of each CDR3. The order of the fields is V gene, J gene, clone size, D gene, CDR3 DNA, CDR3 protein. A D gene is named only where the DNA matches it firmly. Some rows mark clone size as missing; the rest say once, few, many or name a class of expanded clone.

>TRBV5-1|TRBJ1-1|-|-
TGCGCCAGCAGCTTGGGGTCGGGGAAGACTGAAGCTTTCTTT
CASSLGSGKTEAFF
>TRBV6-5|TRBJ1-1|-|-
TGTGCCAGCACCCCCTCTGACAGGTATAACACTGAAGCTTTCTTT
CASTPSDRYNTEAFF
>TRBV5-4|TRBJ2-5|-|TRBD1
TGTGCCAGCAGCTTGGCGACAGGGGGCAAAGAGACCCAGTACTTC
CASSLATGGKETQYF
>TRBV2|TRBJ2-3|few|-
TGTGCCAGCAGTGAGGTGGGCCTCACAGATACGCAGTATTTT
CASSEVGLTDTQYF
>TRBV27|TRBJ2-2|-|TRBD2
TGTGCCAGCAGTTTATCGGCTAGCGGGAACACCGGGGAGCTGTTTTTT
CASSLSASGNTGELFF
>TRBV11-2|TRBJ1-1|few|-
TGTGCCAGCAGCCAACAGTCGGGGTGGGGAACTGAAGCTTTCTTT
CASSQQSGWGTEAFF
>TRBV4-3|TRBJ2-6|-|TRBD2
TGCGCCAGCAGCCAAGGGGTTAGCGGGGGGGCCTCTGGGGCCAACGTCCTGACTTTC
CASSQGVSGGASGANVLTF
>TRBV11-2|TRBJ2-1|-|-
TGTGCCAGCAGCTCGTATCTTGAGCAGTTCTTC
CASSSYLEQFF
>TRBV4-3|TRBJ2-7|-|-
TGCGCCAGCAGCCAAGAACTCCCCTGGTCGGGAACCTACGAGCAGTACTTC
CASSQELPWSGTYEQYF
>TRBV19|TRBJ1-4|-|-
TGTGCCAGTTCGAGACAGGACTATGAAAAACTGTTTTTT
CASSRQDYEKLFF
>TRBV5-1|TRBJ1-2|-|TRBD1
TGCGCCAGCAGCTCCGGGACAGGGCGGTCGGGTGGCTACACCTTC
CASSSGTGRSGGYTF
>TRBV4-1|TRBJ1-3|-|-
TGCGCCAGCAGCCAAGACGGACAGATAGGCGGAAACACCATATATTTT
CASSQDGQIGGNTIYF
>TRBV3-1/TRBV3-2|TRBJ1-2|few|-
TGTGCCAGCAGCCAAGAGCGGAGGAGAGGACTTAACTATGGCTACACCTTC
CASSQERRRGLNYGYTF
>TRBV11-3|TRBJ2-5|-|TRBD2
TGTGCCAGCAGCCCAGGACTAGCGGGGCCCTACCAAGAGACCCAGTACTTC
CASSPGLAGPYQETQYF
>TRBV19|TRBJ2-5|-|-
TGTGCCAGTAGTATAAATGGGGGCTGGGGGACCCAGTACTTC
CASSINGGWGTQYF
>TRBV5-1|TRBJ1-2|-|-
TGCGCCAGCAGCTTGGACGGGGGAGGAATCTATGGCTACACCTTC
CASSLDGGGIYGYTF
>TRBV5-4|TRBJ1-2|-|TRBD1
TGTGCCAGCAGCCCACCGATCTGGTCAGGGGGGAATACTAACTATGGCTACACCTTC
CASSPPIWSGGNTNYGYTF
>TRBV11-2|TRBJ1-2|-|-
TGTGCCAGCAGCTTAGATCCAGGGGTCGGCTACACCTTC
CASSLDPGVGYTF
>TRBV7-2|TRBJ2-1|-|-
TGTGCCAGCAGCGGCGACTGGTACAATGAGCAGTTCTTC
CASSGDWYNEQFF
>TRBV10-3|TRBJ1-5|-|-
TGTGCCATCAGTGATCACAGGGATCGCAATCAGCCCCAGCATTTT
CAISDHRDRNQPQHF
>TRBV19|TRBJ2-7|once|TRBD2
TGTGCCAGTGGAGCGGGGCCCCTACCCTACGAGCAGTACTTC
CASGAGPLPYEQYF
>TRBV5-4|TRBJ2-6|once|-
TGTGCCAGCAGCCAGGTGGGGAGAGGGTCCTCTGGGGCCAACGTCCTGACTTTC
CASSQVGRGSSGANVLTF
>TRBV10-3|TRBJ1-3|-|-
TGTGCCATCAGCAACATTCAGGGTGGTGGAAACACCATATATTTT
CAISNIQGGGNTIYF
>TRBV7-8|TRBJ2-1|-|-
TGTGCCAGCATCCTTAGTAGCGTCGCGGTCTCATACAATGAGCAGTTCTTC
CASILSSVAVSYNEQFF
>TRBV11-3|TRBJ1-4|-|-
TGTGCCAGCAGCTTGCGGGGAGGGGCGAGTGAAAAACTGTTTTTT
CASSLRGGASEKLFF
>TRBV5-1|TRBJ2-5|-|TRBD1
TGCGCCAGCAGGTTAAACAGGGGCCAAGAGACCCAGTACTTC
CASRLNRGQETQYF
>TRBV7-9|TRBJ1-2|-|TRBD1
TGTGCCAGCAGCCCCGGCGACAGGGGGACGGTTAACTATGGCTACACCTTC
CASSPGDRGTVNYGYTF
>TRBV19|TRBJ1-2|-|-
-
CASTSGQNYGYTF
>TRBV30|TRBJ1-2|-|TRBD1
TGTGCCTGGAGTGTACAGGGGGGAGACTCTAGTGGCTACACCTTC
CAWSVQGGDSSGYTF
>TRBV6-2/TRBV6-3|TRBJ2-2|-|TRBD1
TGTGCCAGCAGTTTGGACAGGCCGAACACCGGGGAGCTGTTTTTT
CASSLDRPNTGELFF
>TRBV21-1|TRBJ1-2|-|-
TGTGCCAGCAGCAAAGGGTATCGACTTCTTCGCTATGGCTACACCTTC
CASSKGYRLLRYGYTF
>TRBV5-6|TRBJ2-1|-|-
TGTGCCAGCAGCTCGGCAGGAATACAGTTCTTC
CASSSAGIQFF
>TRBV11-3|TRBJ2-2|-|TRBD1
TGTGCCAGCAGCCCAGGACAGGGGCGAGGCACCGGGGAGCTGTTTTTT
CASSPGQGRGTGELFF
>TRBV6-5|TRBJ1-3|-|-
TGTGCCAGCAGTTACTCCGCGTCCTCTGGAAACACCATATATTTT
CASSYSASSGNTIYF
>TRBV7-6|TRBJ1-1|-|TRBD1
TGTGCCAGCAGCGCGCGACAGGGACGAACTGAAGCTTTCTTT
CASSARQGRTEAFF
>TRBV15|TRBJ2-1|-|TRBD2
TGTGCCACCAGCAGAGATCCGCCTAGCGGGGGGTACAATGAGCAGTTCTTC
CATSRDPPSGGYNEQFF
>TRBV24-1|TRBJ1-2|-|TRBD1
TGTGCCACCGCGCAGGGGGCTAACTATGGCTACACCTTC
CATAQGANYGYTF
>TRBV4-3|TRBJ2-1|-|TRBD2
TGCGCCAGCAGCCATCATGGACTAGCGGATTACTCCTACAATGAGCAGTTCTTC
CASSHHGLADYSYNEQFF
>TRBV27|TRBJ2-1|-|-
TGTGCCAGCAGTTTGGTAGCGATCTACAATGAGCAGTTCTTC
CASSLVAIYNEQFF